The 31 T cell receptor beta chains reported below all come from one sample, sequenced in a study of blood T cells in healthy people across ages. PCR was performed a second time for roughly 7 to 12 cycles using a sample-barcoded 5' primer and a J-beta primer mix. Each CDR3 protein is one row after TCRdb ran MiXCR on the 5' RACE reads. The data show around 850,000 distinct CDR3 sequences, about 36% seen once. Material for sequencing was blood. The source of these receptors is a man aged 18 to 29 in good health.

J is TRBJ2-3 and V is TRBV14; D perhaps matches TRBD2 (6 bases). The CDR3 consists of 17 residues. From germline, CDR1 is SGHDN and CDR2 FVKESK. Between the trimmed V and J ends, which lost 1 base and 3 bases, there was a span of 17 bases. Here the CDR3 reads CASSQGFLAGRTDTQYF. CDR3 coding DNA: TGTGCCAGCAGCCAAGGGTTTCTGGCGGGGAGGACAGATACGCAGTATTTT.

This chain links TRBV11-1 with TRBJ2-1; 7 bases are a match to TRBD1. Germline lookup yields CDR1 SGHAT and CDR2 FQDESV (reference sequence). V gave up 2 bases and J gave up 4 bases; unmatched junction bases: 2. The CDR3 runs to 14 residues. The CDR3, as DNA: TGTGCCAGCAGCTTAAGGGGGCGGTACAATGAGCAGTTCTTC. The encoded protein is CASSLRGRYNEQFF.

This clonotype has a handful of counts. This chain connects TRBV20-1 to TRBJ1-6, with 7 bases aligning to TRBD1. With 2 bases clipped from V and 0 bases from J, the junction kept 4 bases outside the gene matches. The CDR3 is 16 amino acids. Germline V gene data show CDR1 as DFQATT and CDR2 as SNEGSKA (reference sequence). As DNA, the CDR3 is TGCAGTGCTAGAAAACAGGGGAGCTCCTATAATTCACCCCTCCACTTT. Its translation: CSARKQGSSYNSPLHF.

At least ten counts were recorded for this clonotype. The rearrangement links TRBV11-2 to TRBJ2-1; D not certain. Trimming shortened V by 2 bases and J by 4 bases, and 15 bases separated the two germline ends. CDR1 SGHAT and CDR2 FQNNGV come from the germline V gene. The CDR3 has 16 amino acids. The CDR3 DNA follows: TGTGCCAGCAGCTTAAGGGTGGGGAACCCTTACAATGAGCAGTTCTTC. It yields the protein CASSLRVGNPYNEQFF.

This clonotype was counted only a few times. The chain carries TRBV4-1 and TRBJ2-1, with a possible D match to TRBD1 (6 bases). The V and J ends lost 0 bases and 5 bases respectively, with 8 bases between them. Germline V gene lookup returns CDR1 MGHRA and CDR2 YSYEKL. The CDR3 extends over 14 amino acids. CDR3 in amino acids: CASSQDAGDNEQFF. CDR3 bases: TGCGCCAGCAGCCAAGATGCAGGGGACAATGAGCAGTTCTTC.

This chain's CDR3 is CASSLGTSAINEQFF. As DNA, the CDR3 is TGTGCCAGCAGCTTAGGGACTAGCGCCATCAACGAGCAGTTCTTC. The chain joins TRBV7-2 to TRBJ2-1; 9 bases agree with TRBD2. The germline V gene has CDR1 SGHTA and CDR2 FQGNSA. The CDR3 runs 15 residues. V gave up 1 base and J gave up 10 bases; unmatched junction bases: 8.

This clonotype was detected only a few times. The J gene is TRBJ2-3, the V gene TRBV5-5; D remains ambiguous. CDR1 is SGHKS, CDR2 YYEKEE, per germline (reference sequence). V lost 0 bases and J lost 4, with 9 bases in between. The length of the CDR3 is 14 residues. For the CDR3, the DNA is TGTGCCAGCAGCTTGGGCATTGCTGCAGATACGCAGTATTTT. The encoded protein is CASSLGIAADTQYF.

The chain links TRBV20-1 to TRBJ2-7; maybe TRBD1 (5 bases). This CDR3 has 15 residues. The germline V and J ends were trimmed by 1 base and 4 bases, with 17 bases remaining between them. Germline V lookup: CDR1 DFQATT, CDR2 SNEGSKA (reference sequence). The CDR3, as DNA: TGCAGTGCTAGAGTCATGCGGCAGGGTGGGTACGAGCAGTACTTC. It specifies CSARVMRQGGYEQYF.

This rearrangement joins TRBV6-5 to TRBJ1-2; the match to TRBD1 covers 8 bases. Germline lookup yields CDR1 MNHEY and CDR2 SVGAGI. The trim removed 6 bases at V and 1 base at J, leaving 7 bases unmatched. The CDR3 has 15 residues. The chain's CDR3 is CASRPGTGLNYGYTF. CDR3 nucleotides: TGTGCCAGCAGACCCGGGACAGGTCTTAACTATGGCTACACCTTC.

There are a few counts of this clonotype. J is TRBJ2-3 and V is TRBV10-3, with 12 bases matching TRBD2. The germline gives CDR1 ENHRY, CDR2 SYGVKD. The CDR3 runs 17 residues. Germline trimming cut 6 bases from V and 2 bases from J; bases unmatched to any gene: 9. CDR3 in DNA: TGTGCCATCAGGATACAGACTAGCGGGGGACTCACAGATACGCAGTATTTT. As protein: CAIRIQTSGGLTDTQYF.

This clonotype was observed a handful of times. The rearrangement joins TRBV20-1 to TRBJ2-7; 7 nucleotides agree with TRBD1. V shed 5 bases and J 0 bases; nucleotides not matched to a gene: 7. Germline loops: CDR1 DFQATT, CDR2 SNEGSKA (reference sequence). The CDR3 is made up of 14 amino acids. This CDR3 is CSAPGQDNSYEQYF. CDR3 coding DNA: TGCAGTGCTCCTGGACAGGACAACTCCTACGAGCAGTACTTC.

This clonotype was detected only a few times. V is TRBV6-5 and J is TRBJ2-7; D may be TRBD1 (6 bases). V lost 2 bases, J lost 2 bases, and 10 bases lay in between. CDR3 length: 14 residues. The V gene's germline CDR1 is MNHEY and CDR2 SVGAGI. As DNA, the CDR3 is TGTGCCAGCAGTTACCGGACAGAGACCTACGAGCAGTACTTC. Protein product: CASSYRTETYEQYF.

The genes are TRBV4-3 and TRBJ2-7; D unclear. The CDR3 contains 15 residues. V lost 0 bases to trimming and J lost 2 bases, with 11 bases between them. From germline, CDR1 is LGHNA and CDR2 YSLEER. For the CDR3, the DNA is TGCGCCAGCAGCCAAGATATTGCAGAGCCCTACGAGCAGTACTTC. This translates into CASSQDIAEPYEQYF.

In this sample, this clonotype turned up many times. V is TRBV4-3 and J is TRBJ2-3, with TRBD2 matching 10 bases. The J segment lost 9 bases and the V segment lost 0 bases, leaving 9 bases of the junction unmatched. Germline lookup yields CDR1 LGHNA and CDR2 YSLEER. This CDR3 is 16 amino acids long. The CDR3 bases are TGCGCCAGCAGCCAAGAATTCGCTAGCGGGGGTCAAACGCAGTATTTT. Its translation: CASSQEFASGGQTQYF.

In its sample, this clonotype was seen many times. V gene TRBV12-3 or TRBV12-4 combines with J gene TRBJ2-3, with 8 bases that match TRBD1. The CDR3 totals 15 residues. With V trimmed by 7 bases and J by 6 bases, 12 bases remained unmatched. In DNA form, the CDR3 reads TGTGCCAGCACCTTATCCGGGACAGGTTTGGATACGCAGTATTTT. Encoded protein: CASTLSGTGLDTQYF.

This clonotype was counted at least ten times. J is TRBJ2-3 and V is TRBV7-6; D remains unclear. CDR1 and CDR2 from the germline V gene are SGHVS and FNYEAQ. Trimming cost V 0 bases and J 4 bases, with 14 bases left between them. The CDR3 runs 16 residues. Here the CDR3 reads CASSLAPLGKADTQYF. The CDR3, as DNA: TGTGCCAGCAGCTTAGCGCCTCTGGGTAAAGCAGATACGCAGTATTTT.

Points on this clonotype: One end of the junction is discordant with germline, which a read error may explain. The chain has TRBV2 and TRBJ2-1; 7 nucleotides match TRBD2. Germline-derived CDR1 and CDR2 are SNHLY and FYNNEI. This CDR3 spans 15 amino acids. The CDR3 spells CASILGGSSYDEQFF. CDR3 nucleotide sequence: TGTGCCAGCATCCTCGGGGGGAGCTCCTACGATGAGCAGTTCTTC.

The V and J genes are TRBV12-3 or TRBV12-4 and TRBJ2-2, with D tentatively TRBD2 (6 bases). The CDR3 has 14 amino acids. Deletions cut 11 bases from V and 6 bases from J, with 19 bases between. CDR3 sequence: CARSPQTGAGELFF. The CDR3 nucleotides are TGTGCCCGCTCTCCACAAACGGGGGCCGGGGAGCTGTTTTTT.

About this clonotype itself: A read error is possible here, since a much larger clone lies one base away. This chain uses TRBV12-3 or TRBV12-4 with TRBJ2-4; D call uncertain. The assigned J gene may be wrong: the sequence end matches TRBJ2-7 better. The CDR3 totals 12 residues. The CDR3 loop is CASSFSGVEQYF. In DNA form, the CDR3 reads TGTGCCAGCAGTTTCTCAGGAGTCGAGCAGTACTTC.

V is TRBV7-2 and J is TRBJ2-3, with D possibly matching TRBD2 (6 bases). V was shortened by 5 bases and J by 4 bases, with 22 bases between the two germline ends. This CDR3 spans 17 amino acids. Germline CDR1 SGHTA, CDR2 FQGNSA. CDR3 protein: CASSPKPPGVGADTQYF. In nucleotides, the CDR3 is TGTGCCAGCAGCCCCAAACCACCGGGAGTCGGCGCAGATACGCAGTATTTT.

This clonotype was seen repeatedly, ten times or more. This CDR3 reads CSVGDEDSPLHF. CDR3 bases: TGCAGCGTAGGGGACGAGGATTCACCCCTCCACTTT. The chain uses TRBV29-1 and TRBJ1-6; D perhaps matches TRBD1 (5 bases). V lost 6 bases, J lost 8 bases, and 11 bases lay in between. Germline CDR1 reads SQVTM; CDR2 reads ANQGSEA. The CDR3 length is 12 residues.

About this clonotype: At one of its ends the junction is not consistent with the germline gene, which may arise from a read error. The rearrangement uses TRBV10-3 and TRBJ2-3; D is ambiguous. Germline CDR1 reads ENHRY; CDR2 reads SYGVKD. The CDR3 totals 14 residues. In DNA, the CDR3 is TGTGCCATCAGTGAGTCGGGGTACACAGAGACGCAGTATTTT. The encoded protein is CAISESGYTETQYF.

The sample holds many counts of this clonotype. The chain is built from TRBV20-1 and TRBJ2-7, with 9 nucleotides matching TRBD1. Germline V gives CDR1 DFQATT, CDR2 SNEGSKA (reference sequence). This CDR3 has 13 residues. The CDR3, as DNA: TGCAGCATACCGGGACAGGGATCCTACGAGCAGTACTTC. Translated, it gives CSIPGQGSYEQYF.

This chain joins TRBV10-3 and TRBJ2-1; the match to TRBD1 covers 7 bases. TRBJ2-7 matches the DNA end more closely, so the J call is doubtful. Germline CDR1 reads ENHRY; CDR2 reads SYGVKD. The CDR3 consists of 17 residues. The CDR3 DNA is TGTGCCATCAGTGAAGGACAGGCTAGGCCCTCCTACAATGAGCAGTACTTC. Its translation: CAISEGQARPSYNEQYF.

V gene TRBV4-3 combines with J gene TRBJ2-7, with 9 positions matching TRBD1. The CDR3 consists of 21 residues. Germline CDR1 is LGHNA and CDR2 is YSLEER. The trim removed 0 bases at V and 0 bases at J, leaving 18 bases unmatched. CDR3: CASSQDPTGTGNDLSSYEQYF. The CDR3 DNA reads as TGCGCCAGCAGCCAAGATCCAACCGGGACAGGGAACGATCTTAGCTCCTACGAGCAGTACTTC.

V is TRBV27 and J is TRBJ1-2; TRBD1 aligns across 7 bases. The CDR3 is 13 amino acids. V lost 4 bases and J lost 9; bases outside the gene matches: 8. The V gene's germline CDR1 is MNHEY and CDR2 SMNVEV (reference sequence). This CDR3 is CASSYSTGDSYTF. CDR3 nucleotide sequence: TGTGCCAGCAGTTATTCTACAGGGGATAGCTACACCTTC.

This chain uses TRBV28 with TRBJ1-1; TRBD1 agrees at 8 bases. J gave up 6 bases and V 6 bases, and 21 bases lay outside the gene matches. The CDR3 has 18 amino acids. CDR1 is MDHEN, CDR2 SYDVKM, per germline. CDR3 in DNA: TGTGCCAGCAGACCTAGCAATCCCGGGACAGGCTTCTGGCCTGAAGCTTTCTTT. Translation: CASRPSNPGTGFWPEAFF.

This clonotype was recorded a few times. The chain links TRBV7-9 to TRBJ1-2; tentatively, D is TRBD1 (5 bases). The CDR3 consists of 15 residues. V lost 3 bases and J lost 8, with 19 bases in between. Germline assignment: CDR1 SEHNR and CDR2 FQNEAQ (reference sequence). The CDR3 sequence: CASSLGTGLERGYTF. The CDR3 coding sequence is TGTGCCAGCAGCTTGGGCACAGGCCTCGAGAGGGGCTACACCTTC.

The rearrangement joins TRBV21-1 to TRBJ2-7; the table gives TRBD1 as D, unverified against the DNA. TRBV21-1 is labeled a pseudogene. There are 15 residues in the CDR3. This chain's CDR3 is CASTADTLVIYEQYF. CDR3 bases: TGTGCCAGCACCGCGGACACCCTGGTCATCTACGAGCAGTACTTC.

Here the CDR3 DNA reads TGTGCCTGGAGTGGGGGGGACAGCTACAATGAGCAGTTCTTC. Amino acid sequence: CAWSGGDSYNEQFF. This chain uses TRBV30 with TRBJ2-1, with D maybe TRBD1 (7 bases). The germline V and J ends were trimmed by 1 base and 3 bases, with 10 bases remaining between them. The CDR3 is 14 amino acids. Germline V gives CDR1 GTSNPN, CDR2 SVGIG (reference sequence).

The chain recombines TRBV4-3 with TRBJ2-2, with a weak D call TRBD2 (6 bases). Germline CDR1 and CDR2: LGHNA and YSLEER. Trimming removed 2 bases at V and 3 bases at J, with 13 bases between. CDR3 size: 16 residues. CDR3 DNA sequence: TGCGCCAGCAGCCAATCCCATTGGGGGGACACCGGGGAGCTGTTTTTT. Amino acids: CASSQSHWGDTGELFF.